This TCR beta chain was identified in a study of cytomegalovirus exposure and HLA in healthy donors. General study results and limits: Earlier results showed most TCR beta V segments being productive about 87% or about 30% of the time.

With respect to this clone: Its antigen is currently unknown.

The V and J ends lost 5 bases and 0 bases, in that order; junction bases with no gene match: 11. The CDR3 runs 18 residues. It was with 60 Vbeta and 13 Jbeta primers that the PCR ran. Some clones are missing from TCRdb's copy, which holds only in-frame ones; the method was immunoSEQ multiplex PCR. The data hold about 120,000 clones, with 74% observed a single time. This TCR derives from a human donor in good health. The specimen sequenced was PBMCs. The chain is built from TRBV5-7 and TRBJ2-1; 10 bases align to TRBD1. TRBV5-7 is assigned to the ORF class and has an uncertain function. CDR3 sequence: CASRPGTGAILSYNEQFF. The DNA of the CDR3 is TGTGCCAGCAGGCCCGGGACAGGGGCCATCCTCTCCTACAATGAGCAGTTCTTC.